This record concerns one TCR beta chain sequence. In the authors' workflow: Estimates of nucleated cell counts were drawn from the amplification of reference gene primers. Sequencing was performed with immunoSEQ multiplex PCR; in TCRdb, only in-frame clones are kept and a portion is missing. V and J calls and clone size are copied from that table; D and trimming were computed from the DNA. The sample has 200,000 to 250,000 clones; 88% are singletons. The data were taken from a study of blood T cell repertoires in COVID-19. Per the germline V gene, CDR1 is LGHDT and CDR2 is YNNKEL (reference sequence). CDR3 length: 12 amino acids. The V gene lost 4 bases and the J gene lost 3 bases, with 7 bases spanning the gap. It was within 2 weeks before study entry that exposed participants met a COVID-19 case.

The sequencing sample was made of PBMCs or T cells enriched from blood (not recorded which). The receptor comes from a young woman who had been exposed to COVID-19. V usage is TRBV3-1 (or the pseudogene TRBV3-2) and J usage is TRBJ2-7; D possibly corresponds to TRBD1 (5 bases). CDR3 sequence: CASSRQGYEQYF. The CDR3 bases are TGTGCCAGCAGCCGCCAGGGCTACGAGCAGTACTTC.